The rows below give T cell receptor beta chains drawn from one sample of a study of OX40 agonist ivuxolimab in advanced cancers. TCRdb keeps only in-frame clones here, not all; method: immunoSEQ multiplex PCR. The sample lists 66,000 or so clones, 82% occurring once. The sample in question was CD4+ or CD8+ T cells sorted from blood, obtained in a trial of the OX40 agonist ivuxolimab. The receptors stem from an adult with an advanced solid tumor such as melanoma, head and neck, liver or kidney cancer. Each CDR3 is given without its conserved first and last residue.

v_call cdr3_aa
TRBV10-1 ASSELRTGELF
TRBV19 ASSITNQPQH
TRBV15 ATSRDVTDYGYT
TRBV7-2 ASSLGLAGVDEQF
TRBV4-2 ASSQSHCRNPLREQY
TRBV30 AWSVWTGGSNTIY
TRBV5-5 ASSPDGETQY
TRBV7-2 ASSLGTRSDEQF
TRBV30 AWSVGLAGVIEQF
TRBV7-3 ASTPEASGRTDTQY
TRBV15 ATSRGGQGRLEQY
TRBV28 ASSFDNTEAF
TRBV11-2 ASSLGQNSNQPQH
TRBV19 ASSADRETNEKLF
TRBV7-8 ASSLGSGRAYEQY
TRBV11-2 ASSPAGSRGVEQY
TRBV5-1 ASSLGGTRMNEQY
TRBV7-8 ASSLRSGTSGIETQY
TRBV9 ASSAHRDLNNYGYT
TRBV30 ACQLAIGTDTQY
TRBV27 ASSPQATGNTIY
TRBV5-1 ASSLSREGRNEQF
TRBV11-2 ASSLAGYTEAF
TRBV2 ASSPDGRSTDTQY
TRBV10-2 ASSAFITGTTEAF
TRBV30 ASANYNEQF
TRBV2 ASRQLGGQPQH
TRBV27 ASSARQGSSYNSPLH
TRBV5-6 ASSLDKASGPGWETQY
TRBV2 ASNGLTGVGETQY
TRBV2 ASSAEAWAQRQY
TRBV29-1 SVVLGFNQPQH
TRBV2 ASSDPPGGLF
TRBV19 ASSPDRRVQNEQF
TRBV5-1 ASSLAMVAGDNEQF
TRBV19 ASSIGQLTDTQY
TRBV7-6 ASSSWTGAGETQY
TRBV5-4 ASSLGGTGPYNEQF
TRBV18 ASSPPALARINNEQF
TRBV25-1 ASSGQWNTEAF
TRBV2 ASTLDSSQPQH
TRBV10-3 AISEPGQGRNGYT
TRBV5-1 ASSLGTSGVGNEQF
TRBV28 ASSVGLGRGVVD
TRBV18 ASSLTSGTDTSNYGYT
TRBV28 ASSPSFTRDEKLF